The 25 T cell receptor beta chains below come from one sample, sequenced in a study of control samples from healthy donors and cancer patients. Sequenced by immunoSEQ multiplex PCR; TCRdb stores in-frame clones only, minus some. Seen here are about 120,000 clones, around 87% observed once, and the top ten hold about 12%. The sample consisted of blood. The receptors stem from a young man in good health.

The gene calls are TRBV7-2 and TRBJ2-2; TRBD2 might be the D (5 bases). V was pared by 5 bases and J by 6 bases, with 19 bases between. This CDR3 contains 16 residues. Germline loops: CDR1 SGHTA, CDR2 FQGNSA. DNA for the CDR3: TGTGCCAGCAGCCCGCGGCTGGGGTCCGGGGCCGGGGAGCTGTTTTTT. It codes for CASSPRLGSGAGELFF.

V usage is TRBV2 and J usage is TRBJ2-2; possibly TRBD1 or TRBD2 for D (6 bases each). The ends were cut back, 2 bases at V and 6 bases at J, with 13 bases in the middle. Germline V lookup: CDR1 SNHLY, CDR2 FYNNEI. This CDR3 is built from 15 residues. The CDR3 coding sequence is TGTGCCAGCAGTGAAAGGGGGGATGAGGCCGGGGAGCTGTTTTTT. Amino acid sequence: CASSERGDEAGELFF. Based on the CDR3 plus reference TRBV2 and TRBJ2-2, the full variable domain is EPEVTQTPSHQVTQMGQEVILRCVPISNHLYFYWYRQILGQKVEFLVSFYNNEISEKSEIFDDQFSVERPDGSNFTLKIRSTKLEDSAMYFCASSERGDEAGELFFGEGSRLTVL.

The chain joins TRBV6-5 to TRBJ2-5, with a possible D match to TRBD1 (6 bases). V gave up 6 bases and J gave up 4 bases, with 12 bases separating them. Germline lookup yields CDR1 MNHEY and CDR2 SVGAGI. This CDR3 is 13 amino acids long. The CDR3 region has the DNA TGTGCCAGCAGCCAGGGACACCCAGAGACCCAGTACTTC. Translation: CASSQGHPETQYF.

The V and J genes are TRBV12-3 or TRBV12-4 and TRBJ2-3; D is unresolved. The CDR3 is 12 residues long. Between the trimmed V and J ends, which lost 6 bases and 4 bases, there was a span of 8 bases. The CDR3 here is CASRTEADTQYF. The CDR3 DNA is TGTGCCAGCAGGACTGAGGCAGATACGCAGTATTTT.

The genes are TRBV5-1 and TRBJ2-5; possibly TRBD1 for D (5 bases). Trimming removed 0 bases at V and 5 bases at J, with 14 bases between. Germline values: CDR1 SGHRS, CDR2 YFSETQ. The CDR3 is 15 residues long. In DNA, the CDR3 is TGCGCCAGCAGCTTGGAGGGGTTGGGGCTCGAGACCCAGTACTTC. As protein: CASSLEGLGLETQYF.

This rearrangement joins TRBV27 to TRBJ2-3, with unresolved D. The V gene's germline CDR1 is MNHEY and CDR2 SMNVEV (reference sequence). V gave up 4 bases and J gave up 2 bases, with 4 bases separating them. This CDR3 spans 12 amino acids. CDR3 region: CASSSNTDTQYF. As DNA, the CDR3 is TGTGCCAGCAGTTCCAACACAGATACGCAGTATTTT.

CDR3 sequence (DNA): TGTGCCAGCAGGAGTCCCTCAGGGGGCACTGAAGCTTTCTTT. It yields the protein CASRSPSGGTEAFF. This rearrangement joins TRBV27 to TRBJ1-1; 7 bases align to TRBD1. Looked up from germline, CDR1 is MNHEY and CDR2 is SMNVEV (reference sequence). V gave up 6 bases and J gave up 4 bases; unmatched junction bases: 8. The CDR3 spans 14 residues.

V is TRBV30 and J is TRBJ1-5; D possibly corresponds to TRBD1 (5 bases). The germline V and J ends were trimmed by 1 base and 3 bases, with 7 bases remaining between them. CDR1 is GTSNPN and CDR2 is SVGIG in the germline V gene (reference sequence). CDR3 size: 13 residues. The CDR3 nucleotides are TGTGCCTGGAGTGGGACACACAATCAGCCCCAGCATTTT. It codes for CAWSGTHNQPQHF.

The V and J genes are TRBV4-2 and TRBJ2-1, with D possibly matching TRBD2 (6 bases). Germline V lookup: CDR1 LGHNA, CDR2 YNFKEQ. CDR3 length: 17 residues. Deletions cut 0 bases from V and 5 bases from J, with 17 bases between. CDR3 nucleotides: TGTGCCAGCAGCCAAGATGTCAGCGGGTGGGCTAACAATGAGCAGTTCTTC. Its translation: CASSQDVSGWANNEQFF.

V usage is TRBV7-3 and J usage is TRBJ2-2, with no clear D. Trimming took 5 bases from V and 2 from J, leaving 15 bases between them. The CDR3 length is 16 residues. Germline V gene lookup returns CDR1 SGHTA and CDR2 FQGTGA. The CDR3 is CASSPQRVDNTGELFF. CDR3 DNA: TGTGCCAGCAGCCCCCAACGGGTTGACAACACCGGGGAGCTGTTTTTT.

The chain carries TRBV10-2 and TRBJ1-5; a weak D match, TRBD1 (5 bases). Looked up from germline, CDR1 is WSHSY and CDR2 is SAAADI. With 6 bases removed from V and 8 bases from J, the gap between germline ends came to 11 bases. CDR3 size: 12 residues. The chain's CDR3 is CASSLLGEPQHF. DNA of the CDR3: TGCGCCAGCAGCCTCCTAGGGGAGCCCCAGCATTTT.

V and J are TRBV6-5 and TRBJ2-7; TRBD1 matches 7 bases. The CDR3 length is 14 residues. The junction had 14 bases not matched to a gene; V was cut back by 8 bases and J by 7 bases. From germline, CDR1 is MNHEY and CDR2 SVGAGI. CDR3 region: CASGAPGGVEEQYV. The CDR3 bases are TGTGCCAGCGGGGCCCCAGGGGGAGTTGAAGAGCAGTACGTC.

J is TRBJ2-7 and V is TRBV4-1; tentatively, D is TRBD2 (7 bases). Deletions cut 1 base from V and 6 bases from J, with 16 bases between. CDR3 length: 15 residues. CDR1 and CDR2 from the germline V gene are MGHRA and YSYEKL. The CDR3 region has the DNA TGCGCCAGCAGCCAAGGGGGGGGGCTGGGTACCGAGCAGTACTTC. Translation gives CASSQGGGLGTEQYF.

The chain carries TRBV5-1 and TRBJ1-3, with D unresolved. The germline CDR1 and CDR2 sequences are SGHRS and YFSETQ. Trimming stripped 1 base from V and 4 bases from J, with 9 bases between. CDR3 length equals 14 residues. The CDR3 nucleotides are TGCGCCAGCAGCTTGAAGCTCGGGGGAAACACCATATATTTT. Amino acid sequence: CASSLKLGGNTIYF. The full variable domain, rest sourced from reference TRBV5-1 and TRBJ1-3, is KAGVTQTPRYLIKTRGQQVTLSCSPISGHRSVSWYQQTPGQGLQFLFEYFSETQRNKGNFPGRFSGRQFSNSRSEMNVSTLELGDSALYLCASSLKLGGNTIYFGEGSWLTVV.

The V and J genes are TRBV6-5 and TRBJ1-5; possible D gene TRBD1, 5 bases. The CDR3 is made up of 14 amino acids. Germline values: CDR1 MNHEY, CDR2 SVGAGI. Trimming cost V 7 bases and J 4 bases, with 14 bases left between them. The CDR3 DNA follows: TGTGCCAGCACTGGGGCGGTCACGAATCAGCCCCAGCATTTT. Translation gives CASTGAVTNQPQHF.

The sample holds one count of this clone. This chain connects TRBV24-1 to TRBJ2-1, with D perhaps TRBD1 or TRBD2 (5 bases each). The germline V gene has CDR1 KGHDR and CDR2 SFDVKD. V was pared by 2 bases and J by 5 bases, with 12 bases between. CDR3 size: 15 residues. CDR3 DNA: TGTGCCACCAGTGATTCGGGGCGTGGGAACAATGAGCAGTTCTTC. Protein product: CATSDSGRGNNEQFF.

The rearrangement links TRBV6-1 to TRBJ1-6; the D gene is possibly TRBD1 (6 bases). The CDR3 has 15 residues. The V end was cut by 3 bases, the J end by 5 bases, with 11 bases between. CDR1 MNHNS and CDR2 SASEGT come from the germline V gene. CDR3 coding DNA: TGTGCCAGCAGTGACAGGGGTGTAAATAATTCACCCCTCCACTTT. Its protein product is CASSDRGVNNSPLHF.

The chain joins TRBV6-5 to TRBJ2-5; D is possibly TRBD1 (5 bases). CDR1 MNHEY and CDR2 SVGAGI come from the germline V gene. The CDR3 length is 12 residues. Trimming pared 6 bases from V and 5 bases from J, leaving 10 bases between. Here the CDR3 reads CASRAGMETQYF. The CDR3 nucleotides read TGTGCCAGCAGGGCAGGGATGGAGACCCAGTACTTC.

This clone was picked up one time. For the CDR3, the DNA is TGTGCCAGCAAGGGACTCGGAAACACCGGGGAGCTGTTTTTT. Translating gives CASKGLGNTGELFF. J is TRBJ2-2 and V is TRBV3-1 (or the pseudogene TRBV3-2), with D perhaps TRBD2 (6 bases). Trimming shortened V by 7 bases and J by 2 bases, and 11 bases separated the two germline ends. This CDR3 comprises 14 residues. The germline V gene encodes CDR1 LGHDT and CDR2 YNNKEL (reference sequence).

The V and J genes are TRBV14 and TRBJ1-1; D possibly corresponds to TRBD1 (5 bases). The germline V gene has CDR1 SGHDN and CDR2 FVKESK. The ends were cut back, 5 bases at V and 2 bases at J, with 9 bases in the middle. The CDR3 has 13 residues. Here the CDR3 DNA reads TGTGCCAGCAGCTCAGGGTTAAACACTGAAGCTTTCTTT. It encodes CASSSGLNTEAFF.

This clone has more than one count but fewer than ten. CDR3 region: CASSLRGGQGTGELFF. Written as DNA, the CDR3 is TGTGCCAGCAGCCTCCGAGGGGGGCAGGGGACCGGGGAGCTGTTTTTT. The chain couples TRBV11-3 to TRBJ2-2; D could derive from TRBD1 or TRBD2 (6 bases each). Trimming took 5 bases from V and 5 from J, leaving 18 bases between them. CDR1 and CDR2 from the germline V gene are SGHNT and YENEEA. CDR3 length: 16 amino acids.

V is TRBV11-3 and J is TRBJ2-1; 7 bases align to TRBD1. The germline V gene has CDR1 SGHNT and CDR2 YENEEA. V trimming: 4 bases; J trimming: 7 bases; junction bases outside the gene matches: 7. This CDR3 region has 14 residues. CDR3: CASSSPGGENEQFF. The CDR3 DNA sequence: TGTGCCAGCAGCTCCCCAGGGGGTGAAAATGAGCAGTTCTTC.

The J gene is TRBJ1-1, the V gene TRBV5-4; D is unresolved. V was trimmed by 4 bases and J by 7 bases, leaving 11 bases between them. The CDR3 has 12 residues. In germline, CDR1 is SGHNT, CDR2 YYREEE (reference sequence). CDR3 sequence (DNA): TGTGCCAGCAGCGGCCACCTAGATGAAGCTTTCTTT. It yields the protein CASSGHLDEAFF.

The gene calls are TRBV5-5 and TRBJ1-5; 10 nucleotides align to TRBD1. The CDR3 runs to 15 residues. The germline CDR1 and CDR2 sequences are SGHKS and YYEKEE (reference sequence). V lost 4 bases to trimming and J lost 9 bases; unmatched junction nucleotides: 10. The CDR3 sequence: CASSPGTGASSPQHF. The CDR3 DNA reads TGTGCCAGCAGCCCGGGGACAGGGGCCTCCTCGCCCCAGCATTTT.

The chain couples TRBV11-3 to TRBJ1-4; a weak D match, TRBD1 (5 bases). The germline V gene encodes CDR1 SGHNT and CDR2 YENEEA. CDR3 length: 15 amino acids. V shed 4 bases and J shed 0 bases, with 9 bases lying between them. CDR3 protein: CASSSRQPTNEKLFF. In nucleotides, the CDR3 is TGTGCCAGCAGCTCACGACAGCCAACTAATGAAAAACTGTTTTTT.